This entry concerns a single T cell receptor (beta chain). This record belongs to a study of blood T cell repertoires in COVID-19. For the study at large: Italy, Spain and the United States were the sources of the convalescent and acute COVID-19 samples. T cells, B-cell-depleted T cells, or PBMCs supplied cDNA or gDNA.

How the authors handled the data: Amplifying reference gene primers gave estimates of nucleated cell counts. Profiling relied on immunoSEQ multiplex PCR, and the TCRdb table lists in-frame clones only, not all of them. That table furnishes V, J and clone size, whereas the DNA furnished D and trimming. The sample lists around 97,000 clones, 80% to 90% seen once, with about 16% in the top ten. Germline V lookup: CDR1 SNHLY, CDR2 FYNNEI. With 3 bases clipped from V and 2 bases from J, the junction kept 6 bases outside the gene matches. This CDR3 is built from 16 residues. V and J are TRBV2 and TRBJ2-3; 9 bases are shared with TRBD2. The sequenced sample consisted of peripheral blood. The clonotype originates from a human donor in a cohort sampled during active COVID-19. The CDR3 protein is CASSDITSGLTDTQYF. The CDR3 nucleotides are TGTGCCAGCAGTGATATAACTAGCGGGCTCACAGATACGCAGTATTTT.